These T cell receptor beta chains were read from a single sample in a study of blood T cell repertoires in COVID-19. The repertoire was sequenced with immunoSEQ multiplex PCR; TCRdb's copy has only in-frame clones and lacks some. The sample includes around 300,000 clones, roughly 84% of them seen just once. Sequencing was carried out using peripheral blood. The receptors were sampled from a man between 45 and 60 years old with active or convalescent COVID-19. Both conserved end residues are part of each CDR3. Each record gives: J gene, V gene, D gene, clone size, CDR3 DNA, CDR3 protein. The D gene is left open where the match is weak. Not all rows give a size; the values are once, few, many and, for expanded clones, a class.

>TRBJ2-7|TRBV15|-|-
TGTGCCACCAGCAGACAGGGCTACGAGCAGTACTTC
CATSRQGYEQYF
>TRBJ1-1|TRBV4-1|-|once
TGCGCCAGCAGCCAAGAGCGGGGGCGGGGATTGAACACTGAAGCTTTCTTT
CASSQERGRGLNTEAFF
>TRBJ2-3|TRBV19|-|-
TGTGCCAGTAGTAAGGAGGGCACAGATACGCAGTATTTT
CASSKEGTDTQYF
>TRBJ1-1|TRBV6-5|-|-
TGTGCCAGCAGCCACTTCCCCCGGGGCACTGAAGCTTTCTTT
CASSHFPRGTEAFF
>TRBJ2-2|TRBV5-1|-|-
TGCGCCAGCAGTCCGGGGAACACCGGGGAGCTGTTTTTT
CASSPGNTGELFF
>TRBJ2-3|TRBV5-1|-|-
TGCGCCAGCAGCTTGGTGGGCCAGAGCACAGATACGCAGTATTTT
CASSLVGQSTDTQYF
>TRBJ2-1|TRBV11-2|TRBD1|once
TGTGCCAGCAAACAGGGGATTAGCGACAATGAGCAGTTCTTC
CASKQGISDNEQFF
>TRBJ1-2|TRBV10-3|-|-
TGTGCCATCAGTGAGGATCTAGAGGGTATTAACTATGGCTACACCTTC
CAISEDLEGINYGYTF
>TRBJ2-5|TRBV7-2|TRBD1|-
TGTGCCAGCAGCTTCGGACAGGGAGGCCAAGAGACCCAGTACTTC
CASSFGQGGQETQYF
>TRBJ2-7|TRBV11-2|TRBD2|-
TGTGCCAGCAGTTTCCCTAGCGGTAGGAGCTACGAGCAGTACTTC
CASSFPSGRSYEQYF
>TRBJ1-1|TRBV11-2|-|-
TGTGCCAGCACTCTAGACACAGGCGGCACTGAAGCTTTCTTT
CASTLDTGGTEAFF
>TRBJ1-3|TRBV5-1|TRBD1|-
TGCGCCAGCAGCTCCTCTGGACAGGGGATCTCTGGAAACACCATATATTTT
CASSSSGQGISGNTIYF
>TRBJ1-4|TRBV27|-|-
TGTGCCAGCAGTCGGCGCTACTTACAGGGTGGGAGTGAAAAACTGTTTTTT
CASSRRYLQGGSEKLFF
>TRBJ1-2|TRBV29-1|-|-
TGCAGCGTTTCCAGAACGGGAGGCTACACCTTC
CSVSRTGGYTF
>TRBJ1-2|TRBV28|-|-
TGTGCCAGCAGTTCCCACGACATTGGCGCGGGCACCTTC
CASSSHDIGAGTF
>TRBJ2-3|TRBV5-4|TRBD1|-
TGTGCCAGCAGCCCCCGGGACAGGAACACAGATACGCAGTATTTT
CASSPRDRNTDTQYF
>TRBJ2-3|TRBV10-3|TRBD1|-
TGTGCCATCAGCCCGGACAGGGGAGCGGATACGCAGTATTTT
CAISPDRGADTQYF